This T cell receptor (beta chain) is from a study of T cells in Graves' hyperthyroidism and ophthalmopathy. Study-wide findings and caveats: Ophthalmopathy was separated from stable hyperthyroidism by a 13 V-J model.

Turning to this clonotype: Its antigen remains unknown.

Using RNA transcripts as the source, TCR beta CDR3 regions were amplified. TCR CDR3 regions were first amplified by RT-PCR with HTBI primers. TCRdb fed the multiplex PCR reads into MiXCR, producing one record per CDR3 protein. The repertoire holds about 130,000 distinct CDR3 sequences, with roughly 23% as singletons. Blood from later-ophthalmopathy patients was taken at first hyperthyroidism diagnosis. With V trimmed by 5 bases and J by 9 bases, 9 bases remained unmatched. The CDR3 sequence is 16 residues long. Germline CDR1 SGHAT, CDR2 FQNNGV. This TCR was sampled from a woman between 45 and 60 years old with Graves' hyperthyroidism that later progressed to Graves' ophthalmopathy. The sample taken for sequencing was blood. This chain connects TRBV11-2 to TRBJ2-1, with TRBD2 matching 14 bases. The CDR3 DNA sequence: TGTGCCAGCAGCAAATCAGGGACTAGCGGGAGTCGTGAGCAGTTCTTC. This gives the protein CASSKSGTSGSREQFF.